These 2 T cell receptor beta chains originate from one sample sequenced in a study of CD8+ T cells in alopecia areata. As the sequencing template, cDNA was produced by extracting RNA and reverse transcribing it. The assay was immunoSEQ multiplex PCR, and TCRdb's table has in-frame clones only and misses some. Of 150,000 to 200,000 clones in the sample, roughly three fifths were seen once. This sample's treatment: oral pan-JAK inhibitor, 5-10 mg twice daily. The input for sequencing was CD4+ T cells sorted from blood, taken between weeks 49 and 50, from a patient treated with tofacitinib. All receptors derive from a human donor with alopecia areata.

The chain joins TRBV10-1 to TRBJ1-1; D not certain. V was clipped by 1 base and J by 2 bases, with 8 bases between them. Germline-derived CDR1 and CDR2 are WNHNN and SYGVQD (reference sequence). CDR3 length equals 14 residues. CDR3 residues: CASSEFPGNTEAFF. Written as DNA, the CDR3 is TGCGCCAGCAGTGAGTTCCCGGGAAACACTGAAGCTTTCTTT.

This sequence joins TRBV5-6 and TRBJ2-3; 9 bases are shared with TRBD1. The CDR3 has 16 residues. Germline-derived CDR1 and CDR2 are SGHDT and YYEEEE. The V gene end was trimmed by 2 bases and the J gene end by 5 bases; junction bases not matched to a gene: 9. The CDR3 sequence: CASSFLSGQGGDTQYF. In nucleotides, the CDR3 is TGTGCCAGCAGCTTCCTATCGGGACAGGGAGGAGATACGCAGTATTTT.